The 4 T cell receptor beta chains below all came from one sample that was sequenced in a study of Ad26.COV2.S vaccination and SARS-CoV-2 variants. Sequenced by immunoSEQ multiplex PCR; TCRdb stores in-frame clones only, minus some. The table lists over 130,000 clones, 70% to 90% of them singletons. The sequences come from peripheral blood, collected after recovery from COVID-19. These receptors all come from a human donor who had recovered from COVID-19.

The chain carries TRBV28 and TRBJ2-7, with D uncertain. The CDR3 runs to 14 residues. V was trimmed by 3 bases and J by 0 bases, leaving 9 bases between them. The germline CDR1 and CDR2 sequences are MDHEN and SYDVKM. In DNA form, the CDR3 reads TGTGCCAGCAGTTTTCGGGTTTTCTCCTACGAGCAGTACTTC. Translating gives CASSFRVFSYEQYF.

J is TRBJ1-2 and V is TRBV19; no reliable D call. V was clipped by 5 bases and J by 6 bases, with 13 bases between them. This CDR3 region has 13 residues. The V gene's germline CDR1 is LNHDA and CDR2 SQIVND (reference sequence). This CDR3 reads CASSEGWGDGYTF. The CDR3 bases are TGTGCCAGTAGTGAGGGATGGGGTGATGGCTACACCTTC.

The rearrangement joins TRBV28 to TRBJ1-5; no clear D. V dropped 5 bases and J dropped 3 bases, with 11 bases sitting between them. The CDR3 runs 14 residues. Germline V gene sequence: CDR1 MDHEN, CDR2 SYDVKM. CDR3 nucleotide sequence: TGTGCCAGCAGTCCATCCAGAATCAATCAGCCCCAGCATTTT. Protein sequence: CASSPSRINQPQHF.

For this clone: At one end, the junction sequence differs from germline, possibly due to a read error. V usage is TRBV5-6 and J usage is TRBJ1-6; D remains ambiguous. Germline V lookup: CDR1 SGHDT, CDR2 YYEEEE. The CDR3 spans 12 residues. Here the CDR3 reads CASSLAEEEGYF. CDR3 nucleotide sequence: TGTGCCAGCAGCTTGGCCGAGGAGGAGGGCTACTTT.